This T cell receptor (beta chain) emerged from a study of cytomegalovirus exposure and HLA in healthy donors. Primers included in the PCR were 60 Vbeta and 13 Jbeta primers. The table came from immunoSEQ multiplex PCR; TCRdb's copy has only in-frame clones and leaves some out. The sample records 90,000 to 150,000 clones, around 86% being singletons. The V and J ends lost 2 bases and 6 bases respectively, with 4 bases between them. The germline CDR1 and CDR2 sequences are MNHEY and SMNVEV (reference sequence). The CDR3 is 12 amino acids. Study results and caveats: An analysis done earlier found most TCR beta V segments productive about 87% or about 30% of the time. Confirmation was obtained in vitro that a few CMV-associated chains are specific for CMV antigens. Donors belonging to an Asian-associated ancestry cluster reportedly showed fewer N-insertions in productive TCRs than the roughly 670-donor mean, according to what a later analysis found.

To note about this clone: Its antigen remains unknown.

Sequences were obtained from PBMCs. This receptor was taken from a woman in her forties in good health and CMV-seronegative. This chain links TRBV27 with TRBJ2-2; D not certain. The CDR3 coding sequence is TGTGCCAGCAGTTTAGTAGCCGGGGAGCTGTTTTTT. This sequence encodes CASSLVAGELFF.